This TCR beta chain was sequenced during a study of blood T cell repertoires in COVID-19. Overall study context: Whether acute or convalescent, the COVID-19 samples came from the United States, Italy and Spain. Sample material is recorded as cDNA or gDNA derived from T cells, B-cell-depleted T cells, or PBMCs.

The germline CDR1 and CDR2 sequences are SGHNT and YYREEE (reference sequence). The CDR3 spans 16 residues. V lost 0 bases, J lost 4 bases, and 13 bases lay in between. In the original workflow: Using reference gene primer amplification, nucleated cell counts were estimated. Sequencing used immunoSEQ multiplex PCR; TCRdb keeps in-frame clones, though not all of them. That table gives V, J and clone size, and the DNA gave D and trimming. This sample has around 74,000 clones, with around 90% found just once. Sequencing used peripheral blood. The chain uses TRBV5-4 and TRBJ2-2, with D possibly being TRBD1 (5 bases). The TCR comes from a man aged 50-59 years with active COVID-19. The CDR3 sequence: CASSLGRNRGTGELFF. The CDR3 DNA follows: TGTGCCAGCAGCTTGGGGCGGAATAGGGGCACCGGGGAGCTGTTTTTT.